This TCR beta chain was sequenced during a study of cytomegalovirus exposure and HLA in healthy donors. Findings of the study overall: Researchers reported in a later analysis that a missense DCLRE1C variant was tied to TCR beta V- and J-gene trimming.

This clone was seen only once. Its antigen is not identified. The PCR was carried out with 60 Vbeta primers and 13 Jbeta primers. In the authors' workflow: Later work found 65 million to 85 million unique TCR beta chains, with roughly 11 million shared. The repertoire was sequenced with immunoSEQ multiplex PCR; TCRdb's copy has only in-frame clones and lacks some. The DNA gave D and trimming, while V, J and clone size come from that table. The sample shows roughly 100,000 clones, more than 80% of them seen only once. The donors (healthy individuals) were bone marrow donors. The junction had 9 bases not matched to a gene; V was cut back by 4 bases and J by 9 bases. This CDR3 spans 14 amino acids. CDR1 is SGHDN and CDR2 is FVKESK in the germline V gene.

Sequencing was performed on PBMCs. The chain is built from TRBV14 and TRBJ2-4; 7 bases line up with TRBD1. This TCR came from a man aged 30-40 years in good health and CMV-seronegative. This CDR3 is CASSPRGGRGIQYF. The CDR3 DNA reads as TGTGCCAGCAGCCCACGAGGGGGCCGTGGCATTCAGTACTTC.